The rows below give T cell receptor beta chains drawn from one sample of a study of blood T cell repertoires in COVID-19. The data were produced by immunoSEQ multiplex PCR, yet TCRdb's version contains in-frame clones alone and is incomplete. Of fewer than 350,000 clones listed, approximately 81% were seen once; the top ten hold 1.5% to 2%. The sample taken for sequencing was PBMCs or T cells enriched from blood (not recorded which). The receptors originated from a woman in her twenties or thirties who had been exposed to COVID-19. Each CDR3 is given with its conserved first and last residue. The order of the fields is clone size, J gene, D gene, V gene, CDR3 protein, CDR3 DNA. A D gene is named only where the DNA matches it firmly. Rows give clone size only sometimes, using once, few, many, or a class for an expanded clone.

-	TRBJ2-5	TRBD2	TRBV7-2	CASSLGAGGRQETQYF	TGTGCCAGCAGCTTAGGAGCGGGGGGTCGGCAAGAGACCCAGTACTTC
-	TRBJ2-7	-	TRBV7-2	CASSLATGLRYYEQYF	TGTGCCAGCAGCCTGGCTACTGGACTGAGGTACTACGAGCAGTACTTC
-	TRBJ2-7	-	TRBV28	CASTSTAYEQYF	TGTGCCAGCACCTCGACAGCCTACGAGCAGTACTTC
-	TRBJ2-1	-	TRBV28	CASTTSGLAYNEQFF	TGTGCCAGCACCACCTCCGGACTGGCCTACAATGAGCAGTTCTTC
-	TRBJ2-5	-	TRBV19	CASAPGAGETQYF	TGTGCCAGCGCCCCCGGAGCAGGGGAGACCCAGTACTTC
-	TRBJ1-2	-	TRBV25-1	CASIGGNNYGYTF	TGTGCCAGCATAGGGGGAAATAACTATGGCTACACCTTC
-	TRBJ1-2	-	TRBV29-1	CSASRGPVYGYTF	TGCAGCGCCTCCAGGGGCCCGGTCTATGGCTACACCTTC
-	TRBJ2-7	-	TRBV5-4	CASSFPGKAQSF	TGTGCCAGCAGCTTTCCAGGGAAAGCTCAGTCCTTC
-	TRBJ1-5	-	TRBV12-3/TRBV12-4	CASSLNEDQPQHF	TGTGCCAGCAGTTTAAATGAGGATCAGCCCCAGCATTTT
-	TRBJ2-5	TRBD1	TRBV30	CAWSSGGWETQYF	TGTGCCTGGAGCTCAGGGGGCTGGGAGACCCAGTACTTC
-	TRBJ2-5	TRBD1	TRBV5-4	CASSWTDRGRGETQYF	TGTGCCAGCAGCTGGACGGACAGGGGTAGAGGGGAGACCCAGTACTTC
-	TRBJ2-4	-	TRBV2	CASSEAGAGKNIQYF	TGTGCCAGCAGTGAAGCGGGGGCTGGCAAAAACATTCAGTACTTC
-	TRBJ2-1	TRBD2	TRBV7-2	CASSPWDGRVNEQFF	TGTGCCAGCAGCCCCTGGGACGGGAGGGTAAATGAGCAGTTCTTC
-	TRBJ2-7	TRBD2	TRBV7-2	CASSLGTSNVYEQYF	TGTGCCAGCAGCTTGGGGACTAGCAATGTGTACGAGCAGTACTTC
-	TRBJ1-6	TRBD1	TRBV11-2	CASSPGQGAGNSPLHF	TGTGCCAGCAGCCCCGGACAGGGAGCGGGTAATTCACCCCTCCACTTT
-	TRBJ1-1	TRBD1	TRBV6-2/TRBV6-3	CASSPGTGTEAFF	TGTGCCAGCAGCCCCGGGACAGGAACTGAAGCTTTCTTT
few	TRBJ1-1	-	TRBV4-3	CASSYRDTEAFF	TGCGCCAGCAGCTACAGGGACACTGAAGCTTTCTTT
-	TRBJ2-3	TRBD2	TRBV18	CASSPTKTSSSTDTQYF	TGTGCCAGCTCACCTACTAAGACTAGCTCTAGCACAGATACGCAGTATTTT
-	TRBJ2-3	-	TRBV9	CASSVATDTQYF	TGTGCCAGCAGCGTAGCGACAGATACGCAGTATTTT
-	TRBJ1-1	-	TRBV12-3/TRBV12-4	CASSPGGTEAFF	TGTGCCAGCAGCCCAGGAGGGACTGAAGCTTTCTTT
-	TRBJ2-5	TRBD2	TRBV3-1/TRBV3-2	CASRPGAAGVETQYF	TGTGCCAGCAGGCCCGGGGCAGCGGGGGTAGAGACCCAGTACTTC
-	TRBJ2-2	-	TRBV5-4	CASSLATANTGELFF	TGTGCCAGCAGTTTAGCAACGGCGAACACCGGGGAGCTGTTTTTT